This T cell receptor (beta chain) is drawn from a study of cytomegalovirus exposure and HLA in healthy donors. Study summary: The use of the same platform for the 90 to 150 validation repertoires and the approximately 670 first-cohort repertoires was reported by a later analysis. Broader study findings: In vitro work confirmed that a few CMV-associated chains recognize CMV antigens. The study recorded about 160 TCR beta chains that were cytomegalovirus-associated. It was reported that the classifier diagnosed cytomegalovirus status with high specificity and sensitivity in both the original and validation cohorts.

The method was immunoSEQ multiplex PCR; TCRdb's version includes in-frame clones alone and lacks a portion of them. The sample has about 76,000 clones; around 94% are singletons. The germline V gene encodes CDR1 LNHNV and CDR2 YYDKDF (reference sequence). The CDR3 has 14 residues. After removal of 3 bases from V and 3 bases from J, the junction contained 4 bases not matched to a gene. A remark on this clone: Its antigen is undetermined.

The sequence derives from a woman aged 18-29 years in good health and CMV-seronegative. Material: PBMCs. The chain recombines TRBV15 with TRBJ1-1; TRBD1 agrees at 7 bases. CDR3 sequence reads: CATSSRQGDTEAFF. The CDR3, as DNA: TGTGCCACCAGCAGTAGACAGGGTGACACTGAAGCTTTCTTT.